The 26 T cell receptor beta chains reported below all come from one sample, sequenced in a study of radiation and T cells in renal cell carcinoma. Sequencing was performed with immunoSEQ multiplex PCR; in TCRdb, only in-frame clones are kept and a portion is missing. The table lists more than 75,000 clones, 70% to 85% of them singletons. Described time point: baseline pretreatment blood. Treatment denoted: 15 Gy SBRT to primary tumor, nephrectomy 4 weeks later. The sequences come from blood, collected from a patient whose treatment included radiotherapy and nephrectomy. These receptor sequences come from a man between 60 and 75 years old with renal cell carcinoma.

The chain recombines TRBV7-9 with TRBJ2-7; 7 bases line up with TRBD2. V trimming: 5 bases; J trimming: 0 bases; junction bases outside the gene matches: 4. The CDR3 extends over 14 amino acids. Germline values: CDR1 SEHNR, CDR2 FQNEAQ (reference sequence). The CDR3 protein is CASSLLAVSYEQYF. CDR3 in DNA: TGTGCCAGCAGCCTTCTAGCGGTCTCCTACGAGCAGTACTTC.

The chain uses TRBV7-2 and TRBJ2-1, with 7 bases fitting TRBD2. V lost 5 bases to trimming and J lost 7 bases; unmatched junction nucleotides: 8. This CDR3 has 14 amino acids. The germline V gene has CDR1 SGHTA and CDR2 FQGNSA. The CDR3 region has the DNA TGTGCCAGCAGCCCCCGACTAGCTACTAATGAGCAGTTCTTC. Amino acid sequence: CASSPRLATNEQFF.

CDR3 amino acids: CASRRGTDTQYF. CDR3 DNA: TGTGCCAGCAGGAGGGGGACAGATACGCAGTATTTT. This chain uses TRBV25-1 with TRBJ2-3; possibly TRBD1 for D (6 bases). The germline gives CDR1 MGHDK, CDR2 SYGVNS. Trimming removed 6 bases at V and 3 bases at J, with 7 bases between. The CDR3 runs 12 residues.

The chain joins TRBV7-8 to TRBJ2-7; 10 nucleotides align to TRBD1. This CDR3 spans 15 amino acids. The V gene end was trimmed by 5 bases and the J gene end by 4 bases; junction bases not matched to a gene: 8. Germline loops: CDR1 SGHVS, CDR2 FQNEAQ. CDR3 protein: CASSATGTGAYEQYF. For the CDR3, the DNA is TGTGCCAGCAGCGCAACCGGGACAGGGGCGTACGAGCAGTACTTC.

This sequence joins TRBV6-1 and TRBJ1-2; D not certain. CDR1 is MNHNS, CDR2 SASEGT, per germline. The CDR3 spans 12 residues. V lost 7 bases to trimming and J lost 5 bases, with 11 bases between them. The DNA for the CDR3 is TGTGCCAGCACCGCTATTTCTTATGGCTACACCTTC. As protein: CASTAISYGYTF.

The V gene is TRBV13, the J gene TRBJ1-1; D call uncertain. The germline V and J ends were trimmed by 5 bases and 4 bases, with 14 bases remaining between them. Per the germline V gene, CDR1 is PRHDT and CDR2 is FYEKMQ (reference sequence). The CDR3 is 14 residues long. CDR3 loop: CASSEGSKSTEAFF. The CDR3 DNA reads TGTGCCAGCAGCGAGGGTTCTAAAAGCACTGAAGCTTTCTTT.

This clone came up once. This chain connects TRBV16 to TRBJ1-3; D unresolved. Trimming took 0 bases from V and 0 from J, leaving 9 bases between them. This CDR3 spans 16 amino acids. Germline V lookup: CDR1 KGHSY, CDR2 FQNENV. DNA for the CDR3: TGTGCCAGCAGCCAATCGGGCAGGAACTCTGGAAACACCATATATTTT. It codes for CASSQSGRNSGNTIYF.

A single count supports this clone. The chain employs TRBV18 and TRBJ1-1, with D perhaps matching TRBD1 (6 bases). The CDR3 covers 14 residues. Trimming stripped 2 bases from V and 5 bases from J, with 12 bases between. Germline CDR1 and CDR2: KGHSH and LQKENI. CDR3 nucleotide sequence: TGTGCCAGCTCACCAGAGGTAGGGGGAACTGAAGCTTTCTTT. This gives the protein CASSPEVGGTEAFF.

This clone was seen a handful of times. The chain combines TRBV7-9 with TRBJ2-7; the match to TRBD1 covers 7 bases. Germline V gene sequence: CDR1 SEHNR, CDR2 FQNEAQ (reference sequence). The CDR3 runs to 16 residues. Losses at the gene ends were 1 base for V and 3 bases for J; bases not matched to a gene: 9. CDR3 DNA sequence: TGTGCCAGCAGCTTAGTCCGAGGGGGCGAGAGCTACGAGCAGTACTTC. This translates into CASSLVRGGESYEQYF.

The chain links TRBV7-6 to TRBJ2-7; 9 positions agree with TRBD1. Germline CDR1 SGHVS, CDR2 FNYEAQ. After removal of 5 bases from V and 3 bases from J, the junction contained 11 bases not matched to a gene. The CDR3 has 16 residues. For the CDR3, the DNA is TGTGCCAGCAGCCCTAAAGCTGGGACAGGGCACTACGAGCAGTACTTC. Its protein product is CASSPKAGTGHYEQYF. The whole variable domain, filled in from reference TRBV7-6 and TRBJ2-7, reads GAGVSQSPRYKVTKRGQDVALRCDPISGHVSLYWYRQALGQGPEFLTYFNYEAQQDKSGLPNDRFSAERPEGSISTLTIQRTEQRDSAMYRCASSPKAGTGHYEQYFGPGTRLTVT.

The chain carries TRBV5-6 and TRBJ1-4; D is possibly TRBD1 (5 bases). CDR1 and CDR2 from the germline V gene are SGHDT and YYEEEE. This CDR3 is 14 amino acids long. Trimming stripped 2 bases from V and 3 bases from J, with 8 bases between. CDR3 sequence: CASSFGASNEKLFF. Here the CDR3 DNA reads TGTGCCAGCAGCTTCGGGGCCTCTAATGAAAAACTGTTTTTT.

This clone was seen once. The chain couples TRBV10-2 to TRBJ2-7; 8 bases agree with TRBD1. This CDR3 comprises 14 residues. J gave up 5 bases and V 4 bases, and 7 bases lay outside the gene matches. Germline V lookup: CDR1 WSHSY, CDR2 SAAADI. As DNA, the CDR3 is TGCGCCAGCAGTGCGACAGGGGTTCGGAACGAGCAGTACTTC. This codes for CASSATGVRNEQYF.

This clone appeared once. J is TRBJ1-4 and V is TRBV19; D possibly corresponds to TRBD1 (5 bases). V lost 10 bases to trimming and J lost 8 bases, with 20 bases between them. The germline V gene has CDR1 LNHDA and CDR2 SQIVND (reference sequence). The CDR3 sequence is 14 residues long. CDR3 coding DNA: TGTGCCACCAAACCGCAGTCTTCAGGGGAAAAACTGTTTTTT. This translates into CATKPQSSGEKLFF.

In its sample, this clone was seen once. The CDR3, as DNA: TGTGCCAGCAGCTTAGAAGGCGGGGCTAAGTACCAAGAGACCCAGTACTTC. Translated, it gives CASSLEGGAKYQETQYF. The chain combines TRBV7-2 with TRBJ2-5, with a possible D match to TRBD2 (6 bases). The ends were cut back, 1 base at V and 0 bases at J, with 15 bases in the middle. The CDR3 covers 17 residues. CDR1 and CDR2 from the germline V gene are SGHTA and FQGNSA.

This sequence joins TRBV7-8 and TRBJ2-1; the match to TRBD2 covers 9 bases. Germline assignment: CDR1 SGHVS and CDR2 FQNEAQ. This CDR3 comprises 18 residues. The ends lost 1 base at V and 5 bases at J; junction bases unmatched: 12. The CDR3 DNA reads as TGTGCCAGCAGCTTAGGCCTAGGACTAGCGATGTCCGACAATGAGCAGTTCTTC. Translating gives CASSLGLGLAMSDNEQFF.

V and J are TRBV19 and TRBJ2-7, with unresolved D. CDR1 and CDR2 (germline): LNHDA, SQIVND (reference sequence). The CDR3 consists of 15 residues. The V end was cut by 2 bases, the J end by 2 bases, with 13 bases between. CDR3 in amino acids: CASSITPGDTYEQYF. CDR3 in DNA: TGTGCCAGTAGTATAACCCCTGGGGATACCTACGAGCAGTACTTC.

Notes on this clone: Different DNA sequences within this sample yield the same CDR3. The chain is built from TRBV5-1 and TRBJ2-5; D could derive from TRBD1 or TRBD2 (5 bases each). Germline values: CDR1 SGHRS, CDR2 YFSETQ. V was cut by 0 bases and J by 5 bases, with 8 bases left in between. There are 13 residues in the CDR3. The CDR3 loop is CASSLEGRETQYF. The DNA for the CDR3 is TGCGCCAGCAGCTTGGAGGGACGTGAGACCCAGTACTTC.

The genes are TRBV4-3 and TRBJ2-7; D is unclear. The V end lost 0 bases, the J end lost 2 bases, and 8 bases lay between the germline ends. Germline V gene sequence: CDR1 LGHNA, CDR2 YSLEER. CDR3 size: 14 residues. CDR3 nucleotide sequence: TGCGCCAGCAGCCAAGATCCCCGGGCCTACGAGCAGTACTTC. Residues: CASSQDPRAYEQYF.

V gene TRBV7-2 combines with J gene TRBJ1-5, with a weak D call TRBD1 (6 bases). The CDR3 has 15 residues. The V gene lost 3 bases and the J gene lost 4 bases, with 13 bases spanning the gap. Germline V lookup: CDR1 SGHTA, CDR2 FQGNSA. CDR3 coding DNA: TGTGCCAGCAGCTTCTACAACCAGGGGAATCAGCCCCAGCATTTT. This gives the protein CASSFYNQGNQPQHF.

V is TRBV11-2 and J is TRBJ2-7, with D maybe TRBD2 (6 bases). The germline V gene has CDR1 SGHAT and CDR2 FQNNGV. This CDR3 contains 16 residues. The ends were cut back, 2 bases at V and 0 bases at J, with 14 bases in the middle. CDR3 in DNA: TGTGCCAGCAGCTTACAGACTAGATTGAGCTCCTACGAGCAGTACTTC. Its protein is CASSLQTRLSSYEQYF.

This clone was seen a handful of times. V is TRBV4-1 and J is TRBJ1-1; possibly TRBD1 for D (5 bases). In germline, CDR1 is MGHRA, CDR2 YSYEKL. The CDR3 is 15 amino acids. Deletions cut 4 bases from V and 4 bases from J, with 16 bases between. The CDR3, as DNA: TGCGCCAGCAGCCTCTATAAAGGTGGGGGCACTGAAGCTTTCTTT. It specifies CASSLYKGGGTEAFF.

The chain uses TRBV28 and TRBJ2-3; 11 nucleotides align to TRBD2. The CDR3 loop spans 17 amino acids. V was pared by 3 bases and J by 2 bases, with 7 bases of the junction left unmatched. The germline V gene has CDR1 MDHEN and CDR2 SYDVKM. CDR3 bases: TGTGCCAGCAGTTTCTGGTCTAGCGGGAGGACCACAGATACGCAGTATTTT. Translated, it gives CASSFWSSGRTTDTQYF.

V usage is TRBV4-1 and J usage is TRBJ2-7, with D possibly TRBD2 on 6 matching bases. This CDR3 spans 14 amino acids. Germline assignment: CDR1 MGHRA and CDR2 YSYEKL. Deletions cut 3 bases from V and 2 bases from J, with 11 bases between. The DNA for the CDR3 is TGCGCCAGCAGCCAGACGGGACTCCCCTACGAGCAGTACTTC. It encodes CASSQTGLPYEQYF.

V and J are TRBV7-9 and TRBJ2-5, with D perhaps matching TRBD1 (7 bases). Germline V gene sequence: CDR1 SEHNR, CDR2 FQNEAQ (reference sequence). Deletions cut 2 bases from V and 5 bases from J, with 12 bases between. The CDR3 sequence is 14 residues long. The CDR3 DNA sequence: TGTGCCAGCAGCTTATGGACAGGAGGGGAGACCCAGTACTTC. Protein product: CASSLWTGGETQYF.

The sample holds one count of this clone. The chain has TRBV7-2 and TRBJ2-7; D is undetermined. CDR3 size: 15 residues. Trimming took off 2 bases at V and 1 base at J, with 12 bases between the two ends. Germline V gives CDR1 SGHTA, CDR2 FQGNSA. The CDR3 sequence is CASSLRAGSSYEQYF. In DNA form, the CDR3 reads TGTGCCAGCAGCTTAAGAGCCGGATCTTCCTACGAGCAGTACTTC.

The chain links TRBV7-7 to TRBJ2-7, with D perhaps matching TRBD1 or TRBD2 (5 bases each). There are 13 residues in the CDR3. Germline V gene data show CDR1 as SSHAT and CDR2 as FNYEAQ (reference sequence). With 4 bases removed from V and 7 bases from J, the gap between germline ends came to 14 bases. CDR3 amino acids: CASSSAEGWEQYF. For the CDR3, the DNA is TGTGCCAGCAGCTCCGCCGAGGGGTGGGAGCAGTACTTC.